The entry that follows covers one T cell receptor (beta chain) sequence. Its matching antigen is unknown. This sample stems from a study of cytomegalovirus exposure and HLA in healthy donors. Overall study context: Of roughly 400 genotyped donors, roughly 81% grouped in the Caucasian-associated ancestry cluster. Study-wide results and limits: Previously analyzed data showed that most TCR beta V segments were productive at a frequency of about 90% or about 30%. Later on, an analysis showed TCR association rates differing by HLA locus, with DRB1 the most and HLA-C the fewest. Trimming of TCR beta V- and J-genes showed a link, identified in a later analysis, to a missense DCLRE1C variant.

The germline V and J ends were trimmed by 1 base and 0 bases, with 9 bases remaining between them. From germline, CDR1 is MGHRA and CDR2 YSYEKL. The CDR3 consists of 15 residues. Vbeta (60) and Jbeta (13) primers were used in the PCR. Generated by immunoSEQ multiplex PCR, the TCRdb table keeps only in-frame clones and is missing some. The sample holds about 140,000 clones; 80% are singletons and the top ten take roughly 1.2%. V usage is TRBV4-1 and J usage is TRBJ1-1; weak D call: TRBD1 (6 bases). The clonotype originates from a female donor in good health and CMV-seronegative. Sequenced material: PBMCs. In DNA, the CDR3 is TGCGCCAGCAGCCAAGTAGCAGGGGTGAACACTGAAGCTTTCTTT. Translated: CASSQVAGVNTEAFF.